The sequence of this T cell receptor (beta chain) was determined in a study of response to subunit inactivated influenza vaccine. A single record per CDR3 protein comes from TCRdb applying MiXCR to the RT-PCR reads. The table records 250,000 to 350,000 distinct CDR3 sequences, over 20% of them present only once. As regards this clonotype: Its antigen is undetermined.

The length of the CDR3 is 14 residues. V shed 6 bases and J shed 4 bases, with 13 bases lying between them. Whole-study findings and limits: The authors proposed limited new T cell recruitment per seasonal influenza vaccination.

This receptor was taken from a man in his fifties or sixties who received an inactivated influenza vaccine. This chain uses TRBV12-3 or TRBV12-4 with TRBJ2-1; D is unclear. The source was PBMCs from blood, collected 21 months after vaccination. The CDR3 DNA reads TGTGCCAGCAGCTTCCAAGCCGCATACAATGAGCAGTTCTTC. The encoded protein is CASSFQAAYNEQFF.